The 7 T cell receptor beta chains presented below share a single source sample, sequenced in a study of T cell responses to AZD1222 COVID-19 vaccine. Here immunoSEQ multiplex PCR was the method, and the copy in TCRdb shows in-frame clones only, minus some. Here the sample spans 95,000 to 150,000 clones, about 92% being singletons. The sample consisted of peripheral blood, taken 28 days after the second AZD1222 dose. The receptors shown here come from an adult who received the AZD1222 COVID-19 vaccine.

The chain couples TRBV4-2 to TRBJ2-1; D uncertain. V lost 0 bases and J lost 10, with 19 bases in between. The CDR3 has 16 residues. Germline V gene sequence: CDR1 LGHNA, CDR2 YNFKEQ. The DNA for the CDR3 is TGTGCCAGCAGCCAAGAGGCTTTTGGGCTAGTCGGGGAGCAGTTCTTC. Protein product: CASSQEAFGLVGEQFF.

The chain joins TRBV29-1 to TRBJ2-5; a possible D gene is TRBD1 (6 bases). Per the germline V gene, CDR1 is SQVTM and CDR2 is ANQGSEA. V lost 2 bases and J 5 bases, leaving 12 bases between the germline ends. The CDR3 length is 13 residues. The CDR3 DNA reads TGCAGCGTTGAAAATGGGGGCGCGGAGACCCAGTACTTC. Protein: CSVENGGAETQYF.

This chain joins TRBV5-1 and TRBJ1-1; D perhaps matches TRBD1 (6 bases). The CDR3 consists of 14 residues. Trimming cost V 0 bases and J 4 bases, with 10 bases left between them. From germline, CDR1 is SGHRS and CDR2 YFSETQ. In nucleotides, the CDR3 is TGCGCCAGCAGCTTGGTTGTCAGGGGCACTGAAGCTTTCTTT. Its translation: CASSLVVRGTEAFF.

The V call is TRBV28, the J call TRBJ2-7; unclear D gene. Germline V gene data show CDR1 as MDHEN and CDR2 as SYDVKM. V lost 7 bases and J lost 0, with 10 bases in between. The CDR3 consists of 13 residues. The CDR3 is CASKGRPSYEQYF. As DNA, the CDR3 is TGTGCCAGCAAGGGCAGGCCCTCCTACGAGCAGTACTTC.

The gene calls are TRBV7-2 and TRBJ1-2; 10 positions agree with TRBD1. CDR3 length: 14 amino acids. Germline CDR1 reads SGHTA; CDR2 reads FQGNSA. V lost 1 base to trimming and J lost 5 bases; unmatched junction nucleotides: 1. The CDR3 DNA reads TGTGCCAGCAGCTTAGGGACAGGGGGTTATGGCTACACCTTC. Protein product: CASSLGTGGYGYTF.

The chain uses TRBV4-2 and TRBJ2-1, with 10 bases matching TRBD2. V was pared by 6 bases and J by 6 bases, with 5 bases of the junction left unmatched. This CDR3 comprises 14 residues. Germline V lookup: CDR1 LGHNA, CDR2 YNFKEQ. The CDR3 DNA follows: TGTGCCAGCAGGGGACTAGCGTTATTCAATGAGCAGTTCTTC. It yields the protein CASRGLALFNEQFF.

This chain uses TRBV11-1 with TRBJ1-4, with D unresolved. Germline CDR1 and CDR2: SGHAT and FQDESV (reference sequence). The germline V and J ends were trimmed by 6 bases and 0 bases, with 11 bases remaining between them. The CDR3 length is 15 residues. CDR3 nucleotides: TGTGCCAGCAGTCTTCACAGTGCAACTAATGAAAAACTGTTTTTT. This sequence encodes CASSLHSATNEKLFF. Variable domain in full (rest from reference TRBV11-1 and TRBJ1-4): EAEVAQSPRYKITEKSQAVAFWCDPISGHATLYWYRQILGQGPELLVQFQDESVVDDSQLPKDRFSAERLKGVDSTLKIQPAELGDSAMYLCASSLHSATNEKLFFGSGTQLSVL.